These 11 T cell receptor beta chains were sequenced from one sample in a study of technical replicates of blood from several donors. TCRdb's copy holds only in-frame clones and misses some; the assay was immunoSEQ multiplex PCR. The sample records under 75,000 clones, around 86% being singletons. Sample: PBMCs. Source of these receptors: a human donor in good health. Some clones in this sample may be carry-over from other donors' samples.

Comment on this clone: Additional DNA sequences in this sample encode the identical CDR3. This sequence joins TRBV19 and TRBJ2-5, with TRBD2 as a possible D gene (6 bases). V was shortened by 6 bases and J by 5 bases, with 10 bases between the two germline ends. CDR1 is LNHDA and CDR2 is SQIVND in the germline V gene (reference sequence). The CDR3 loop spans 12 amino acids. CDR3 residues: CASRQAGETQYF. Written as DNA, the CDR3 is TGTGCCAGTAGGCAGGCGGGGGAGACCCAGTACTTC.

The chain couples TRBV7-2 to TRBJ2-7; D is perhaps TRBD1 (5 bases). CDR1 is SGHTA, CDR2 FQGNSA, per germline. V lost 5 bases, J lost 0 bases, and 11 bases lay in between. This CDR3 is built from 14 residues. CDR3: CASSRSTDSYEQYF. The CDR3 bases are TGTGCCAGCAGCAGATCGACAGACTCCTACGAGCAGTACTTC.

This chain links TRBV27 with TRBJ1-2; 7 bases line up with TRBD1. The CDR3 consists of 15 residues. The J segment lost 6 bases and the V segment lost 2 bases, leaving 9 bases of the junction unmatched. CDR1 and CDR2 from the germline V gene are MNHEY and SMNVEV (reference sequence). The CDR3 reads CASSLRPGGRDGYTF. CDR3 DNA: TGTGCCAGCAGTTTACGCCCAGGGGGTCGTGATGGCTACACCTTC.

V is TRBV7-2 and J is TRBJ2-5; TRBD2 matches 13 bases. V lost 1 base, J lost 5 bases, and 4 bases stayed unmatched. CDR1 and CDR2 (germline): SGHTA, FQGNSA. This CDR3 is 16 amino acids long. DNA for the CDR3: TGTGCCAGCAGCTTAGGGGGACTAGCGGGGATGGAGACCCAGTACTTC. Its translation is CASSLGGLAGMETQYF.

This clone was seen ten or more times. The same CDR3 is also encoded by other DNA sequences in this sample. The rearrangement uses TRBV7-2 and TRBJ1-2, with D perhaps matching TRBD1 (6 bases). This CDR3 region has 12 residues. In germline, CDR1 is SGHTA, CDR2 FQGNSA. Trimming pared 1 base from V and 7 bases from J, leaving 7 bases between. CDR3 sequence reads: CASSLGGPGYTF. In nucleotides, the CDR3 is TGTGCCAGCAGCTTAGGGGGGCCTGGCTACACCTTC.

The rearrangement uses TRBV11-2 and TRBJ1-5; perhaps TRBD1 as D (5 bases). Trimming pared 5 bases from V and 0 bases from J, leaving 8 bases between. This CDR3 comprises 14 residues. The V gene's germline CDR1 is SGHAT and CDR2 FQNNGV. The CDR3 loop reads CASSGGVSNQPQHF. CDR3 in DNA: TGTGCCAGCAGCGGAGGGGTTAGCAATCAGCCCCAGCATTTT. Full variable domain (rest looked up from reference TRBV11-2 and TRBJ1-5): EAGVAQSPRYKIIEKRQSVAFWCNPISGHATLYWYQQILGQGPKLLIQFQNNGVVDDSQLPKDRFSAERLKGVDSTLKIQPAKLEDSAVYLCASSGGVSNQPQHFGDGTRLSIL.

The V gene is TRBV5-6, the J gene TRBJ2-2, with TRBD1 identical over 12 bases. Germline CDR1 SGHDT, CDR2 YYEEEE. The CDR3 sequence is 16 residues long. The trim removed 3 bases at V and 7 bases at J, leaving 7 bases unmatched. For the CDR3, the DNA is TGTGCCAGCAGCTCTCCGGGACAGGGGGCAATCGGGGAGCTGTTTTTT. Protein product: CASSSPGQGAIGELFF.

V is TRBV7-9 and J is TRBJ1-1; perhaps TRBD1 as D (6 bases). The CDR3 is made up of 15 amino acids. The V gene lost 5 bases and the J gene lost 0 bases, with 13 bases spanning the gap. Germline V gene data show CDR1 as SEHNR and CDR2 as FQNEAQ (reference sequence). The CDR3: CASSPQGTMNTEAFF. CDR3 nucleotide sequence: TGTGCCAGCAGCCCCCAGGGGACCATGAACACTGAAGCTTTCTTT.

The chain combines TRBV6-5 with TRBJ2-7; 11 nucleotides agree with TRBD1. CDR1 is MNHEY and CDR2 is SVGAGI in the germline V gene. Germline trimming cut 6 bases from V and 3 bases from J; bases unmatched to any gene: 7. This CDR3 has 15 residues. The CDR3 region is CASRLDRGRVYEQYF. The CDR3 DNA reads as TGTGCCAGCAGGCTGGACAGGGGGCGCGTCTACGAGCAGTACTTC.

The chain links TRBV5-1 to TRBJ2-7; D is unresolved. Germline CDR1 is SGHRS and CDR2 is YFSETQ. This CDR3 is 14 amino acids long. Trimming cost V 5 bases and J 0 bases, with 12 bases left between them. CDR3 residues: CASREADRSYEQYF. CDR3 sequence (DNA): TGCGCCAGCAGAGAGGCCGACCGCTCCTACGAGCAGTACTTC.

V is TRBV5-4 and J is TRBJ2-5; 12 bases are a match to TRBD2. The CDR3 runs to 15 residues. The trim removed 4 bases at V and 5 bases at J, leaving 6 bases unmatched. CDR1 is SGHNT, CDR2 YYREEE, per germline (reference sequence). The CDR3 region is CASSSLAGGRETQYF. CDR3 nucleotides: TGTGCCAGCAGCAGCCTAGCGGGGGGGCGCGAGACCCAGTACTTC.